Listed below are T cell receptor beta chains from one sample, sequenced in a study of cytotoxic CD8 clonotypes in ibrutinib-treated CLL. Assay used: immunoSEQ multiplex PCR; TCRdb lists only in-frame clones, some missing. The sample records roughly 24,000 clones, just under 70% being singletons. Sequences were derived from PBMCs, sampled after 24 months of ibrutinib treatment. All receptors derive from a human donor with chronic lymphocytic leukemia. Both conserved end residues are part of each CDR3. The D gene is left open where the match is weak. Clone sizes are given selectively: once, few, many, or a class where the clone is expanded.

V gene	J gene	D gene	clone size	CDR3 DNA	CDR3 protein
TRBV10-3	TRBJ1-5	NA	NA	TGTGCCATCAATGAAGAGGGGGGTAGCAATCAGCCCCAGCATTTT	CAINEEGGSNQPQHF
TRBV2	TRBJ1-1	NA	NA	TGTGCCAGCAGCGGAGAGGTGAACACTGAAGCTTTCTTT	CASSGEVNTEAFF
TRBV7-6	TRBJ1-2	NA	NA	TGTGCCAGCAGCCCCCCGCCCGTCCTAGCTAACTATGGCTACACCTTC	CASSPPPVLANYGYTF
TRBV5-6	TRBJ2-2	TRBD2	NA	TGTGCCAGCAGCTCGACCGGGACTAGCGGGGGGGCACACACCGGGGAGCTGTTTTTT	CASSSTGTSGGAHTGELFF
TRBV7-9	TRBJ2-5	NA	NA	TGTGCCAGCAGCTGGGGTCATGTTCCGCTCCAAGAGACCCAGTACTTC	CASSWGHVPLQETQYF
TRBV6-4	TRBJ1-2	NA	NA	TGTGCCAGCAGTTTCGACAGGAAGGGCGGCTACACCTTC	CASSFDRKGGYTF
TRBV10-3	TRBJ2-7	NA	few	TGTGCCATCAGTCCAACCCGACAGGGGACTAGCTCCTACGAGCAGTACTTC	CAISPTRQGTSSYEQYF
TRBV28	TRBJ2-7	NA	NA	TGTGCCAGCACCGGACAGACCAGATTACAGTACTTC	CASTGQTRLQYF
TRBV5-4	TRBJ2-7	TRBD1	few	TGTGCCAGCAGCTTCGACAGGGAGCTCTCCTACGAGCAGTACTTC	CASSFDRELSYEQYF
TRBV13	TRBJ2-7	TRBD2	once	TGTGCCAGCACTCTACCGAGGGAGGGACCACAGAGCGGCGAGCAGTACTTC	CASTLPREGPQSGEQYF
TRBV5-1	TRBJ1-2	NA	NA	TGCGCCAGCAGCTTGAGTCAGTCAGCCATGGTCTATGGCTACACCTTC	CASSLSQSAMVYGYTF
TRBV5-1	TRBJ1-4	NA	few	TGCGCCAGCAGCTTCTCACAGGGAGGAACTAATGAAAAACTGTTTTTT	CASSFSQGGTNEKLFF
TRBV29-1	TRBJ1-1	NA	few	TGCAGCGTGACAGATACGAACACTGAAGCTTTCTTT	CSVTDTNTEAFF
TRBV5-5	TRBJ2-1	NA	NA	TGTGCCAGCAGCCCCGAGGGTCTCTCCTACAATGAGCAGTTCTTC	CASSPEGLSYNEQFF
TRBV5-4	TRBJ2-3	NA	NA	TGTGCCAGCAGCTTGAGGCAGGTGGGAAATACGCAGTATTTT	CASSLRQVGNTQYF
TRBV5-6	TRBJ2-2	TRBD1	NA	TGTGCCAGCAGCTCTCAGGGGGCAGGGGGGACCGGGGAGCTGTTTTTT	CASSSQGAGGTGELFF
TRBV9	TRBJ1-2	TRBD1	few	TGTGCCAGCAGCGTGTCATCCGGACAGGGGGTCTATGGCTACACCTTC	CASSVSSGQGVYGYTF
TRBV27	TRBJ1-1	TRBD1	few	TGTGCCAGCAGGGGGACAGGGAACGGTGAAGCTTTCTTT	CASRGTGNGEAFF
TRBV2	TRBJ2-7	TRBD1	many	TGTGCCAGCAGTGCTAGGACAGGGGTCGAGCAGTACTTC	CASSARTGVEQYF
TRBV7-7	TRBJ1-1	NA	NA	TGTGCCAGCAGCAGGACCCGAAGCGATAACACTGAAGCTTTCTTT	CASSRTRSDNTEAFF
TRBV9	TRBJ1-1	NA	NA	TGTGCCAGCAGCTCGGTGTCTGAAGCTTTCTTT	CASSSVSEAFF
TRBV7-9	TRBJ2-5	NA	NA	TGTGCCAGCAGCCCGGAGGCGAAGGAGACCCAGTACTTC	CASSPEAKETQYF
TRBV10-2	TRBJ2-1	TRBD2	few	TGCGCCAGCGCACTAGCGGGGGACCACAATGAGCAGTTCTTC	CASALAGDHNEQFF
TRBV9	TRBJ2-1	TRBD2	NA	TGTGCCAGCAGCCCCCGGGGGGATTTGAGCTCCTACAATGAGCAGTTCTTC	CASSPRGDLSSYNEQFF
TRBV27	TRBJ1-5	NA	once	TGTGCCAGCAGTCCCCGGGTAGCTAGCAATCAGCCCCAGCATTTT	CASSPRVASNQPQHF
TRBV5-1	TRBJ2-1	NA	few	TGCGCCAGCAGCTCCTTAACCGGGACAAACTACAATGAGCAGTTCTTC	CASSSLTGTNYNEQFF
TRBV4-2	TRBJ2-5	TRBD2	NA	TGTGCCAGCAGCCAAGATCTAGCGGGGCCATTGAGCCAACAAGAGACCCAGTACTTC	CASSQDLAGPLSQQETQYF
TRBV27	TRBJ2-7	TRBD1	NA	TGTGCCAGCAGTTTATTTGCAGGGGGCAACGAGCAGTACTTC	CASSLFAGGNEQYF
TRBV2	TRBJ2-6	NA	NA	TGTGCCAGCAGTGATGGCTACCTCTCTGGGGCCAACGTCCTGACTTTC	CASSDGYLSGANVLTF
TRBV4-1	TRBJ2-4	NA	NA	TGCGCCAGCAGCCGACCTACAGGGACCAAAAACATTCAGTACTTC	CASSRPTGTKNIQYF
TRBV13	TRBJ1-1	NA	NA	TGTGCCAGCAGCCCCGGGGAAGACCCTTTAGCTTTCTTT	CASSPGEDPLAFF
TRBV30	TRBJ2-3	TRBD2	NA	TGTGCCTGGGGTCGCGGGGGGGGCACAGATACGCAGTATTTT	CAWGRGGGTDTQYF
TRBV11-2	TRBJ1-1	NA	NA	TGTGCCAGCAGCTCCGACGTGGGCGGAGGAAACACTGAAGCTTTCTTT	CASSSDVGGGNTEAFF
TRBV19	TRBJ1-6	TRBD1	once	TGTGCCAGTAGTCCGCAGACAGGGAACGGTTCACCCCTCCACTTT	CASSPQTGNGSPLHF
TRBV11-2	TRBJ1-2	NA	medium-sized	TGTGCCAGCAGCTTAGTAGGAGCCGAAACGTATGGCTACACCTTC	CASSLVGAETYGYTF
TRBV5-1	TRBJ2-7	NA	NA	TGCGCCAGCAGCCAACGACAGGACGGGGGCGAGCAGTACTTC	CASSQRQDGGEQYF
TRBV4-1	TRBJ2-1	NA	NA	TGCGCCAGCAGCCAAGAGTGGGGGGACTGGGGTTTCTTC	CASSQEWGDWGFF
TRBV10-3	TRBJ1-6	NA	NA	TGTGCCATCAGTGAGGGGAAAGGTAACTCACCCCTCCACTTT	CAISEGKGNSPLHF
TRBV7-9	TRBJ2-1	TRBD1	medium-sized	TGTGCCAGCAGCTTAACGAGGGGGCTGGACAATGAGCAGTTCTTC	CASSLTRGLDNEQFF
TRBV7-9	TRBJ2-1	TRBD1	NA	TGTGCCAGCAGCTCCGGGACAGGGGACCGCTCGTTGTGGAATGAGCAGTTCTTC	CASSSGTGDRSLWNEQFF
TRBV5-1	TRBJ1-1	TRBD1	NA	TGCGCCAGCAGCTTCCTTCAGGGGGACACTGAAGCTTTCTTT	CASSFLQGDTEAFF
TRBV6-1	TRBJ2-4	TRBD2	few	TGTGCCAGCAGTCCCGCCCTAGAAACTAGCGGGGGTCCGTACTTC	CASSPALETSGGPYF
TRBV4-1	TRBJ1-1	TRBD1	NA	TGCGCCAGCAGCCCAACCCCGGGACAGGGTATGGGGTCGACTGAAGCTTTCTTT	CASSPTPGQGMGSTEAFF
TRBV4-1	TRBJ2-1	TRBD2	NA	TGCGCCAGCAGCCAGGGTCCTCCTTCGGGACTAGCACAAAATGAGCAGTTCTTC	CASSQGPPSGLAQNEQFF
TRBV5-5	TRBJ1-2	NA	NA	TGTGCCAGCAGCTTGGATGGCGCAGGAACTAACTATGGCTACACCTTC	CASSLDGAGTNYGYTF
TRBV7-9	TRBJ2-3	NA	medium-sized	TGTGCCAGCAGCCCGTTAGCGGCCCTCACAGATACGCAGTATTTT	CASSPLAALTDTQYF
TRBV14	TRBJ2-3	NA	NA	TGTGCCAGCAGCACCAATCCGGGGGAAACGCAGTATTTT	CASSTNPGETQYF
TRBV5-6	TRBJ1-6	NA	many	TGTGCCAGCAGCTTGTATATCGGCGGGACATTACTGGATTCACCCCTCCACTTT	CASSLYIGGTLLDSPLHF
TRBV29-1	TRBJ2-1	TRBD1	NA	TGCAGCGTTAAAAAGGGGACAGGGCTAATCAATGAGCAGTTCTTC	CSVKKGTGLINEQFF
TRBV18	TRBJ1-1	TRBD1	NA	TGTGCCAGCTCACCCCAGGGGGCGACTGAAGCTTTCTTT	CASSPQGATEAFF
TRBV7-9	TRBJ2-5	TRBD2	NA	TGTGCCAGCAGCCCCAGTACGGGGGGAGAAGAGACCCAGTACTTC	CASSPSTGGEETQYF